This T cell receptor beta chain comes out of a study of shared clonotypes between healthy human individuals. Whole-study results and caveats: Sampling involved blood alone; tissue repertoires likely differ. Limitation of the genetic and exposure-history diversity represented came from the few donors.

This clone came up a few times. Antigen specificity is unknown. Germline CDR1 and CDR2: SGHKS and YYEKEE (reference sequence). This CDR3 spans 12 amino acids. After removal of 4 bases from V and 10 bases from J, the junction contained 7 bases not matched to a gene. This table comes from immunoSEQ multiplex PCR, and its TCRdb copy is limited to in-frame clones, with some not included. In the table there are roughly 2.1 million clones, more than 85% of which are singletons. Naive CD8 cells were CD45RO-negative, positively selected for CCR7, excluding terminally differentiated effector memory CD45RA+ cells.

The TCR originated in a man younger than 35 in good health. Some clones in this sample may be carry-over from other donors' samples. The sequenced sample was naive CD8+ T cells from PBMCs. The chain links TRBV5-5 to TRBJ1-2; 7 nucleotides agree with TRBD1. CDR3 sequence (DNA): TGTGCCAGCAGCCACAGGGGCGCGCTCTACACCTTC. Translation gives CASSHRGALYTF. The complete variable domain, with remaining parts taken from reference TRBV5-5 and TRBJ1-2, reads DAGVTQSPTHLIKTRGQQVTLRCSPISGHKSVSWYQQVLGQGPQFIFQYYEKEERGRGNFPDRFSARQFPNYSSELNVNALLLGDSALYLCASSHRGALYTFGSGTRLTVV.